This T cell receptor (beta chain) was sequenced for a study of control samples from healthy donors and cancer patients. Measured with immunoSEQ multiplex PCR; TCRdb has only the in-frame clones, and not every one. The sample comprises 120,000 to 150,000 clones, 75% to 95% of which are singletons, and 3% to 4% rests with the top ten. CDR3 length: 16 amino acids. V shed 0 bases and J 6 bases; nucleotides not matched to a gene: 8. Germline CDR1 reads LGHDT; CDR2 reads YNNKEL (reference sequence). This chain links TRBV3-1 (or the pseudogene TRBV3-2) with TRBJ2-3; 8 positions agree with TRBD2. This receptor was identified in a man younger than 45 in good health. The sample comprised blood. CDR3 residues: CASSQERGGASDTQYF. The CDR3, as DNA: TGTGCCAGCAGCCAAGAACGGGGGGGGGCGTCGGATACGCAGTATTTT.